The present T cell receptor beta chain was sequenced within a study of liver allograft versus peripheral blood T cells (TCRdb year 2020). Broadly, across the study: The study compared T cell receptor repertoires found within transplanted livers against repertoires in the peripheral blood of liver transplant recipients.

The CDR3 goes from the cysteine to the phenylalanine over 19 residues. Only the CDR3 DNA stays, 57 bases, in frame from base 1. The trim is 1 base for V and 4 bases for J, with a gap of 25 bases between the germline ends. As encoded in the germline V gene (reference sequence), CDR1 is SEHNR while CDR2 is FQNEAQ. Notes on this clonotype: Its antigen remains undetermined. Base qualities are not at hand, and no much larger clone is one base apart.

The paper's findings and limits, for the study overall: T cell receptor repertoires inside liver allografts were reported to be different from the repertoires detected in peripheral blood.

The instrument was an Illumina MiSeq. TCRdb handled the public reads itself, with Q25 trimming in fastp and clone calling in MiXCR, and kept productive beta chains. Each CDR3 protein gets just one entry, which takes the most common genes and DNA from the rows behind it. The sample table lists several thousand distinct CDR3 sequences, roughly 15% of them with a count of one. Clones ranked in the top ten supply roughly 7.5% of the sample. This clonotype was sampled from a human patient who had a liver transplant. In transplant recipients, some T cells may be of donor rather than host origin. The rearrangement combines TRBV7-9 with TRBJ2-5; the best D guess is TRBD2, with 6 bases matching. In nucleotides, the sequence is TGTGCCAGCAGCTTAGGAGTGGAGGGACGAGGACCCCCCCCAGAGACCCAGTACTTC. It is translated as CASSLGVEGRGPPPETQYF.